This entry lists 5 T cell receptor beta chains sequenced from one sample in a study of CD8 T cells in ankylosing spondylitis. General observations from the study: Seven to nine highly homologous variants made up a TCR beta motif that seemed to typify ankylosing spondylitis blood.

No cognate antigen is known for these TCRs. TCRdb re-called the 5' RACE reads through MiXCR, storing one row per CDR3 protein. Of fewer than 400,000 distinct CDR3 sequences in the sample, approximately 20% were seen once. What was sequenced was blood, either unsorted or a sorted T cell fraction (not recorded which). All receptors come from a male donor with ankylosing spondylitis.

This clonotype has just a few counts. The rearrangement links TRBV6-2 or TRBV6-3 to TRBJ2-1, with TRBD2 matching 8 bases. The V gene end was trimmed by 3 bases and the J gene end by 4 bases; junction bases not matched to a gene: 8. The CDR3 is made up of 16 amino acids. Germline V gives CDR1 MNHEY, CDR2 SVGEGT. The CDR3 here is CASSYRSGTRYNEQFF. Here the CDR3 DNA reads TGTGCCAGCAGTTATCGTAGCGGGACAAGGTACAATGAGCAGTTCTTC.

This clonotype occurred a few times. V usage is TRBV28 and J usage is TRBJ2-7; TRBD2 is a possible D gene (5 bases). The CDR3 loop spans 16 amino acids. Germline CDR1 reads MDHEN; CDR2 reads SYDVKM. Trimming cost V 6 bases and J 1 base, with 19 bases left between them. CDR3 coding DNA: TGTGCCAGCAGCTCCACGGGGTGGAATACATCCTACGAGCAGTACTTC. It codes for CASSSTGWNTSYEQYF.

This clonotype was counted only a few times. This sequence joins TRBV12-3 or TRBV12-4 and TRBJ2-7; D gene unclear. The CDR3 has 14 amino acids. V lost 4 bases, J lost 2 bases, and 12 bases lay in between. The DNA of the CDR3 is TGTGCCAGCAGTTCGGCTAGTCCGACCTACGAGCAGTACTTC. It specifies CASSSASPTYEQYF.

This clonotype was detected a few times. This chain joins TRBV4-2 and TRBJ2-2; D gene unclear. This CDR3 is built from 15 residues. Germline CDR1 is LGHNA and CDR2 is YNFKEQ. Trimming took off 4 bases at V and 6 bases at J, with 15 bases between the two ends. CDR3 sequence: CASSREKGGAGELFF. The CDR3 DNA reads as TGTGCCAGCAGCCGCGAGAAGGGTGGCGCCGGGGAGCTGTTTTTT.

This clonotype was found a few times. V and J are TRBV5-1 and TRBJ1-1, with 11 nucleotides matching TRBD1. Germline V gene sequence: CDR1 SGHRS, CDR2 YFSETQ. The CDR3 is made up of 15 amino acids. J gave up 4 bases and V 7 bases, and 9 bases lay outside the gene matches. In DNA, the CDR3 is TGCGCCAGCTCAACTTCCGGGACAGGGGGCACTGAAGCTTTCTTT. This gives the protein CASSTSGTGGTEAFF.